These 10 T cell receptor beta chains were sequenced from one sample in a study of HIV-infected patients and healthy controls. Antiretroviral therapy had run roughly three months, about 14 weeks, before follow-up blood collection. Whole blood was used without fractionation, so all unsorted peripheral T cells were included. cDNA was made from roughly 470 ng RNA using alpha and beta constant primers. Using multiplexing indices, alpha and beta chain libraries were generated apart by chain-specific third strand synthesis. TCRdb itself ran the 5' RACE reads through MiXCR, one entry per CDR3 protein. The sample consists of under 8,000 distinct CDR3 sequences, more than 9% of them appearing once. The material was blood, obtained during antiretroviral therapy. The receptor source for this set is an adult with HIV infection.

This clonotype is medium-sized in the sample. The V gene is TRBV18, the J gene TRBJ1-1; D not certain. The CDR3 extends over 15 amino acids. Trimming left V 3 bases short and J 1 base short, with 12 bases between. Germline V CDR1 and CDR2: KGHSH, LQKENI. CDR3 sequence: CASSPKTYSNTEAFF. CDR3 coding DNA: TGTGCCAGCTCACCCAAAACATATTCGAACACTGAAGCTTTCTTT.

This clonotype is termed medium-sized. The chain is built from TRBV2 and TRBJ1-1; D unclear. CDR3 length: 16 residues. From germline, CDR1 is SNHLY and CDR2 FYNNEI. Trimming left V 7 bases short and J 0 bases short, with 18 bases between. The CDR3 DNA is TGTGCCAGCACTATCGCGATTGCACCAATGAACACTGAAGCTTTCTTT. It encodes CASTIAIAPMNTEAFF.

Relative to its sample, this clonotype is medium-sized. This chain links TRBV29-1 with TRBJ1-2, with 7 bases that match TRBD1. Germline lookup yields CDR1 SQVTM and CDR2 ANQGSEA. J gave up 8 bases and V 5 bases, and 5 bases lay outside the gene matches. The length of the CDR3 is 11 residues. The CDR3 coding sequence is TGCAGCGTTAACAGGGGATCAGGCTACACCTTC. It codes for CSVNRGSGYTF. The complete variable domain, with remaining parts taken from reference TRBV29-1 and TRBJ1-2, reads SAVISQKPSRDICQRGTSLTIQCQVDSQVTMMFWYRQQPGQSLTLIATANQGSEATYESGFVIDKFPISRPNLTFSTLTVSNMSPEDSSIYLCSVNRGSGYTFGSGTRLTVV.

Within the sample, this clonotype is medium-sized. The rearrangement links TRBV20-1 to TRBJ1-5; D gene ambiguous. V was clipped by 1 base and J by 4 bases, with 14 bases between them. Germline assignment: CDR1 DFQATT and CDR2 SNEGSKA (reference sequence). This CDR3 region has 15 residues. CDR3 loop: CSARVNPNRNQPQHF. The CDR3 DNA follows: TGCAGTGCTAGAGTAAACCCCAACCGAAATCAGCCCCAGCATTTT.

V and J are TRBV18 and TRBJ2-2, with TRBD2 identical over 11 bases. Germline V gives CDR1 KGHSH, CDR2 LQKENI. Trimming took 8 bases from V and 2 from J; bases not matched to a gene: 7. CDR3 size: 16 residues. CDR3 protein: CASTPRLAGNTGELFF. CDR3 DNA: TGTGCCAGCACGCCCAGACTAGCGGGAAACACCGGGGAGCTGTTTTTT.

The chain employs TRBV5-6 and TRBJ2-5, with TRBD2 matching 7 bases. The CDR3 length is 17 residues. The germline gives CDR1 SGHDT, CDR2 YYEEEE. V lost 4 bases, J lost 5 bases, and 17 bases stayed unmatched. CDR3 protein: CASSLPSPALARETQYF. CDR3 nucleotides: TGTGCCAGCAGCCTACCTTCTCCTGCACTAGCGCGGGAGACCCAGTACTTC.

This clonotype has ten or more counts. For the CDR3, the DNA is TGTGCCAGCAGCTTAATGGCAGGGGGAGGAACAGATACGCAGTATTTT. This sequence encodes CASSLMAGGGTDTQYF. The chain recombines TRBV7-2 with TRBJ2-3; possible D gene TRBD1, 7 bases. This CDR3 is 16 amino acids long. Trimming stripped 2 bases from V and 3 bases from J, with 15 bases between. CDR1 SGHTA and CDR2 FQGNSA come from the germline V gene.

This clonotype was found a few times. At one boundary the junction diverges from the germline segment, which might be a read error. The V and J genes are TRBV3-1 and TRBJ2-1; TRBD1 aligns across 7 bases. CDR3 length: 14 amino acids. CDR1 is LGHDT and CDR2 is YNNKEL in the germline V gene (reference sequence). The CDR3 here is CASSPPGTVHSADF. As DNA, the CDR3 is TGTGCCAGCAGCCCACCCGGGACAGTCCATTCTGCAGACTTC.

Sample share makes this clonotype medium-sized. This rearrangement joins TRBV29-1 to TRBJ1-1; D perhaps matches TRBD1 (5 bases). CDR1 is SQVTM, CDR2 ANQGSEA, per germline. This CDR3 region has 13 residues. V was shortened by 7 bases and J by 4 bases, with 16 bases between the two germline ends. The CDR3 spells CSARGGGSTEAFF. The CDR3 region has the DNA TGCAGCGCCCGGGGGGGTGGGAGCACTGAAGCTTTCTTT.

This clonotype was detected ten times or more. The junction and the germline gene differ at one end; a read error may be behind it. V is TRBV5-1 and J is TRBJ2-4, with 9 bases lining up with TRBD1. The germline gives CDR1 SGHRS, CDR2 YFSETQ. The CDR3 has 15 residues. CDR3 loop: CASRLGGQGRDIQYF. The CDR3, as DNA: TGCGCCAGCAGATTGGGAGGACAGGGGAGAGACATTCAGTACTTC.